These 17 T cell receptor beta chains originate from one sample sequenced in a study of blood T cells in healthy people across ages. Next came a second PCR, run for about 6 to 11 cycles, which used a sample-barcoded 5' primer along with a J-beta primer mix. TCRdb analysed the 5' RACE reads with MiXCR anew, one entry per CDR3 protein. The table shows over a million distinct CDR3 sequences, with 45% to 70% occurring only once. Sequencing was done on a sample of blood. Every receptor here comes from a man aged 18 to 30 in good health.

A note on this clonotype: At one boundary the junction diverges from the germline segment, which might be a read error. The J gene is TRBJ2-7, the V gene TRBV20-1; no clear D gene. The CDR3 length is 15 residues. Germline V lookup: CDR1 DFQATT, CDR2 SNEGSKA (reference sequence). The CDR3 reads CSARDDSSSSYEQYF. For the CDR3, the DNA is TGTAGTGCTAGGGATGACTCAAGCAGCTCCTACGAGCAGTACTTC.

This clonotype was observed a handful of times. The V call is TRBV6-2 or TRBV6-3, the J call TRBJ2-4, with 9 bases fitting TRBD1. The germline V gene has CDR1 MNHEY and CDR2 SVGEGT. The V segment lost 9 bases and the J segment 7 bases; nucleotides outside the gene matches: 4. The CDR3 covers 12 residues. CDR3 protein: CASDRGSNIQYF. The CDR3 nucleotides are TGTGCCAGTGACAGGGGGAGCAACATTCAGTACTTC.

In its sample, this clonotype was seen a few times. The chain is built from TRBV27 and TRBJ1-2; 9 nucleotides agree with TRBD1. The CDR3 loop spans 17 amino acids. V shed 6 bases, J shed 4 bases, and the junction held 15 bases outside the gene matches. CDR1 MNHEY and CDR2 SMNVEV come from the germline V gene (reference sequence). This chain's CDR3 is CASRGTGINARGYGYTF. The CDR3 DNA reads TGTGCCAGCAGAGGGACAGGGATAAACGCACGCGGCTATGGCTACACCTTC.

The V call is TRBV4-1, the J call TRBJ1-6; 7 nucleotides match TRBD1. CDR3 length: 16 amino acids. CDR1 and CDR2 from the germline V gene are MGHRA and YSYEKL. Trimming took 1 base from V and 8 from J; bases not matched to a gene: 8. The chain's CDR3 is CASSQGPRQGDSPLHF. CDR3 sequence (DNA): TGCGCCAGCAGCCAAGGGCCTCGACAGGGTGATTCACCCCTCCACTTT.

This clonotype showed up just once. The chain couples TRBV6-2 or TRBV6-3 to TRBJ2-4, with 7 nucleotides matching TRBD1. The J call may be in error: the DNA end matches TRBJ2-7 better. This CDR3 spans 14 amino acids. In germline, CDR1 is MNHEY, CDR2 SVGEGT. As DNA, the CDR3 is TGTGCCAGCATTCGGGACAGAGGATACTACGAGCAGTACTTC. It translates to CASIRDRGYYEQYF.

The V call is TRBV29-1, the J call TRBJ2-7; D may be TRBD1 or TRBD2 (5 bases each). Gene TRBJ2-5 matches the end of the DNA better, so the J call may be wrong. In germline, CDR1 is SQVTM, CDR2 ANQGSEA. CDR3 length: 12 residues. The CDR3 DNA reads as TGCAGTGAGGGGCCAAACCTGGAGACCCAGTACTTC. Translated: CSEGPNLETQYF.

In this sample, this clonotype turned up a few times. The chain recombines TRBV12-3 or TRBV12-4 with TRBJ2-7; a weak D match, TRBD2 (5 bases). Trimming shortened V by 1 base and J by 7 bases, and 17 bases separated the two germline ends. The CDR3 contains 15 residues. CDR3 in amino acids: CASSLVASSSREQYF. The CDR3 nucleotides are TGTGCCAGCAGTTTAGTGGCTAGCAGTAGTCGAGAGCAGTACTTC.

The J gene is TRBJ2-1, the V gene TRBV24-1, with D perhaps being TRBD1 or TRBD2 (5 bases each). The J call may be incorrect, as the DNA end agrees better with TRBJ2-7. CDR1 is KGHDR and CDR2 is SFDVKD in the germline V gene. The CDR3 consists of 15 residues. CDR3 sequence (DNA): TGTGCCACCAGTCTTTCGGGGCAGTCCATCAATGAGCAGTACTTC. Protein sequence: CATSLSGQSINEQYF.

The chain employs TRBV5-6 and TRBJ2-7; no definite D call. CDR1 and CDR2 (germline): SGHDT, YYEEEE. The CDR3 spans 13 residues. With 2 bases removed from V and 0 bases from J, the gap between germline ends came to 6 bases. The CDR3 sequence: CASSFPYSYEQYF. CDR3 sequence (DNA): TGTGCCAGCAGCTTCCCTTACTCCTACGAGCAGTACTTC.

This clonotype was detected only a few times. This chain links TRBV3-1 with TRBJ2-7; D is undetermined. Between the trimmed V and J ends, which lost 1 base and 2 bases, there was a span of 12 bases. There are 15 residues in the CDR3. CDR1 and CDR2 from the germline V gene are LGHDT and YNNKEL (reference sequence). The CDR3 DNA is TGTGCCAGCAGCCAAGTTCGACTGCCAGCCTACGAGCAGTACTTC. Translating it yields CASSQVRLPAYEQYF.

A single count supports this clonotype. The V call is TRBV20-1, the J call TRBJ2-1, with D maybe TRBD2 (6 bases). V lost 3 bases to trimming and J lost 4 bases, with 22 bases between them. The CDR3 covers 17 residues. The V gene's germline CDR1 is DFQATT and CDR2 SNEGSKA (reference sequence). The CDR3 coding sequence is TGCAGTGCTAGGGGTGGGACTCCCAGTAGAGGATACAATGAGCAGTTCTTC. The encoded protein is CSARGGTPSRGYNEQFF.

This chain connects TRBV4-3 to TRBJ2-7; D gene uncertain. CDR3 length equals 15 residues. Germline V gene sequence: CDR1 LGHNA, CDR2 YSLEER. V was pared by 0 bases and J by 6 bases, with 15 bases between. The CDR3 DNA follows: TGCGCCAGCAGCCAAGATCTGACCCCTTCGGGCGAGCAGTACTTC. Amino acid sequence: CASSQDLTPSGEQYF.

At least ten counts were recorded for this clonotype. The CDR3 protein is CASSARDSSYEQYF. CDR3 bases: TGTGCCAGCAGCGCCCGGGACAGCTCCTACGAGCAGTACTTC. The gene calls are TRBV9 and TRBJ2-7; 7 bases line up with TRBD1. The CDR3 has 14 amino acids. Germline loops: CDR1 SGDLS, CDR2 YYNGEE. With V trimmed by 3 bases and J by 0 bases, 3 bases remained unmatched.

The V and J genes are TRBV11-1 and TRBJ2-1, with 8 bases matching TRBD2. V lost 4 bases to trimming and J lost 4 bases; unmatched junction nucleotides: 6. CDR3 length equals 15 residues. CDR1 and CDR2 from the germline V gene are SGHAT and FQDESV (reference sequence). CDR3 nucleotide sequence: TGTGCCAGCAGCTCGGGGGGGGTTAATTACAATGAGCAGTTCTTC. Translation: CASSSGGVNYNEQFF.

The chain combines TRBV11-1 with TRBJ2-7, with TRBD1 matching over 8 bases. The CDR3 has 16 residues. Germline trimming cut 1 base from V and 3 bases from J; bases unmatched to any gene: 8. Germline-derived CDR1 and CDR2 are SGHAT and FQDESV (reference sequence). CDR3 sequence reads: CASSLVLTGTGYEQYF. The CDR3 DNA follows: TGTGCCAGCAGCTTAGTCCTGACCGGGACAGGCTACGAGCAGTACTTC.

The rearrangement links TRBV5-1 to TRBJ2-2; D is uncertain. The length of the CDR3 is 17 residues. The V end lost 4 bases, the J end lost 8 bases, and 24 bases lay between the germline ends. From germline, CDR1 is SGHRS and CDR2 YFSETQ. The CDR3 DNA is TGCGCCAGCAGCCCGAACCAGGCTAGTCAACGAGCTGGGGAGCTGTTTTTT. Translation gives CASSPNQASQRAGELFF.

This chain connects TRBV20-1 to TRBJ1-4; D gene uncertain. V lost 5 bases and J 3 bases, leaving 10 bases between the germline ends. This CDR3 comprises 13 residues. Germline V gives CDR1 DFQATT, CDR2 SNEGSKA (reference sequence). This CDR3 reads CSAQDLPNEKLFF. For the CDR3, the DNA is TGCAGTGCTCAAGATCTTCCTAATGAAAAACTGTTTTTT.